These 29 T cell receptor beta chains came from one sample sequenced in a study of spatial heterogeneity in lung cancer. The sample's time point: sample taken at primary tumor resection. Study results and caveats: The study found that expanded intratumoral alpha and beta TCR counts tracked tumor mutation counts.

MiXCR, applied by TCRdb to the 5' RACE reads, yields one record per CDR3 protein. The top ten hold around 7.7% of the sample, which has about 22,000 distinct CDR3 sequences, approximately 2.8% seen once. No antigen has been identified for these receptors. The starting material was lung tumor tissue, obtained at surgery. These receptors were collected from a male donor with early-stage non-small cell lung cancer.

This clonotype was detected ten times or more. DNA for the CDR3: TGCAGTGCTAGCAGGGTATCTAATGAAAAACTGTTTTTT. It yields the protein CSASRVSNEKLFF. The rearrangement joins TRBV20-1 to TRBJ1-4, with a possible D match to TRBD1 (5 bases). With 3 bases removed from V and 3 bases from J, the gap between germline ends came to 8 bases. The CDR3 runs to 13 residues. Germline CDR1 is DFQATT and CDR2 is SNEGSKA (reference sequence).

At least ten counts were recorded for this clonotype. J is TRBJ1-3 and V is TRBV12-3 or TRBV12-4; D is unresolved. V dropped 6 bases and J dropped 4 bases, with 7 bases sitting between them. The CDR3 spans 12 residues. CDR3 in amino acids: CASSLQGNTIYF. CDR3 nucleotides: TGTGCCAGCAGCCTGCAGGGAAACACCATATATTTT.

This clonotype showed up many times. The chain recombines TRBV20-1 with TRBJ2-3; 9 bases map to TRBD2. In germline, CDR1 is DFQATT, CDR2 SNEGSKA (reference sequence). There are 14 residues in the CDR3. The CDR3 sequence: CRSGPSGVTDTQYF. The CDR3 bases are TGCAGGTCCGGCCCTAGCGGGGTTACAGATACGCAGTATTTT.

This clonotype has ten or more counts. The V call is TRBV5-1, the J call TRBJ1-2; tentatively, D is TRBD1 (6 bases). V lost 4 bases to trimming and J lost 2 bases, with 12 bases between them. The germline CDR1 and CDR2 sequences are SGHRS and YFSETQ. This CDR3 spans 14 amino acids. The CDR3 loop reads CASSPTGPNYGYTF. In nucleotides, the CDR3 is TGCGCCAGCAGCCCGACAGGACCGAACTATGGCTACACCTTC.

Sample share makes this clonotype medium-sized. The rearrangement links TRBV29-1 to TRBJ2-1; 14 nucleotides agree with TRBD2. This CDR3 is 13 amino acids long. The germline V gene encodes CDR1 SQVTM and CDR2 ANQGSEA. Germline trimming cut 7 bases from V and 8 bases from J; bases unmatched to any gene: 4. The CDR3 reads CSGGLAGVYEQFF. CDR3 in DNA: TGCAGCGGGGGACTAGCGGGAGTTTATGAGCAGTTCTTC.

This clonotype was recorded many times. The rearrangement joins TRBV20-1 to TRBJ2-1; 8 positions agree with TRBD2. This CDR3 is 14 amino acids long. Germline lookup yields CDR1 DFQATT and CDR2 SNEGSKA (reference sequence). V was clipped by 0 bases and J by 11 bases; unmatched bases: 9. CDR3 in DNA: TGCAGTGCTAGAGAGCCAGCGGGAGCTGCCAAGCAGTTCTTC. Residues: CSAREPAGAAKQFF.

Ten or more counts support this clonotype. The chain combines TRBV15 with TRBJ2-7, with 10 positions matching TRBD1. The ends lost 0 bases at V and 3 bases at J; junction bases unmatched: 8. In germline, CDR1 is LNHNV, CDR2 YYDKDF (reference sequence). The CDR3 totals 17 residues. The CDR3 nucleotides read TGTGCCACCAGCAGAGACAGAATGGGACAGGGGTACTACGAGCAGTACTTC. Translation: CATSRDRMGQGYYEQYF.

This clonotype was detected many times. The chain couples TRBV14 to TRBJ1-1, with TRBD1 matching 7 bases. J was trimmed by 4 bases and V by 4 bases; bases with no gene match: 6. Germline V gene lookup returns CDR1 SGHDN and CDR2 FVKESK. The CDR3 has 14 residues. As DNA, the CDR3 is TGTGCCAGCAGCCCACAACAGGGGTTCACTGAAGCTTTCTTT. Protein product: CASSPQQGFTEAFF.

Many counts were recorded for this clonotype. The V gene is TRBV10-3, the J gene TRBJ2-7; tentative D call: TRBD1 (5 bases). Between the trimmed V and J ends, which lost 4 bases and 2 bases, there was a span of 12 bases. The CDR3 contains 14 residues. The germline V gene encodes CDR1 ENHRY and CDR2 SYGVKD. The CDR3 reads CAISVLQDAYEQYF. CDR3 in DNA: TGTGCCATCAGTGTGTTACAGGACGCCTACGAGCAGTACTTC.

This clonotype was seen repeatedly, ten times or more. The chain links TRBV11-2 to TRBJ2-5; maybe TRBD1 (6 bases). The V and J ends lost 5 bases and 2 bases respectively, with 15 bases between them. This CDR3 region has 15 residues. CDR1 is SGHAT, CDR2 FQNNGV, per germline. This chain's CDR3 is CASSPQWTDQETQYF. The CDR3 nucleotides read TGTGCCAGCAGCCCACAGTGGACAGATCAAGAGACCCAGTACTTC.

This clonotype was observed many times. The chain uses TRBV5-1 and TRBJ2-3, with TRBD2 identical over 14 bases. The CDR3 totals 16 residues. In germline, CDR1 is SGHRS, CDR2 YFSETQ. Unmatched junction bases numbered 4, after V lost 2 bases and J lost 5 bases. The CDR3: CASSLTGLAGVDTQYF. Here the CDR3 DNA reads TGCGCCAGCAGCTTAACGGGACTAGCGGGAGTAGATACGCAGTATTTT. The full variable domain, with the rest looked up from reference TRBV5-1 and TRBJ2-3, is KAGVTQTPRYLIKTRGQQVTLSCSPISGHRSVSWYQQTPGQGLQFLFEYFSETQRNKGNFPGRFSGRQFSNSRSEMNVSTLELGDSALYLCASSLTGLAGVDTQYFGPGTRLTVL.

Ten or more counts support this clonotype. The CDR3 coding sequence is TGTGCCAGCACCCTACAGGAAACCTATGGCTACACCTTC. This translates into CASTLQETYGYTF. The chain recombines TRBV12-3 or TRBV12-4 with TRBJ1-2; possibly TRBD1 for D (5 bases). This CDR3 region has 13 residues. V was cut by 7 bases and J by 4 bases, with 13 bases left in between.

Many counts were recorded for this clonotype. The gene calls are TRBV2 and TRBJ2-3, with D perhaps TRBD2 (6 bases). This CDR3 spans 15 amino acids. Trimming took off 8 bases at V and 3 bases at J, with 18 bases between the two ends. The germline V gene encodes CDR1 SNHLY and CDR2 FYNNEI. The CDR3: CASRRGTQPTDTQYF. The CDR3 bases are TGTGCCAGCCGTAGAGGGACTCAACCTACAGATACGCAGTATTTT.

At least ten counts were recorded for this clonotype. J is TRBJ2-1 and V is TRBV4-1, with D possibly TRBD1 on 5 matching bases. The V gene's germline CDR1 is MGHRA and CDR2 YSYEKL. The CDR3 sequence is 14 residues long. V lost 2 bases, J lost 8 bases, and 13 bases lay in between. CDR3: CASSQSTLGHEQFF. Here the CDR3 DNA reads TGCGCCAGCAGCCAATCAACCCTGGGGCATGAGCAGTTCTTC.

This clonotype was observed at least ten times. DNA for the CDR3: TGTGCCAGCAGTTACCTTTGGCTAGCGGGGTACACCGGGGAGCTGTTTTTT. Its translation: CASSYLWLAGYTGELFF. V and J are TRBV6-2 or TRBV6-3 and TRBJ2-2, with 9 bases lining up with TRBD2. The germline CDR1 and CDR2 sequences are MNHEY and SVGEGT. CDR3 length: 17 amino acids. V lost 2 bases, J lost 3 bases, and 7 bases stayed unmatched.

This clonotype was counted at least ten times. This chain joins TRBV4-1 and TRBJ2-1; a weak D match, TRBD2 (6 bases). V was cut by 1 base and J by 9 bases, with 19 bases left in between. The CDR3 is 16 residues long. Per germline, CDR1 MGHRA and CDR2 YSYEKL. The CDR3 is CASSQGRGVSLPEQFF. CDR3 DNA: TGCGCCAGCAGCCAAGGTCGCGGGGTATCTCTACCTGAGCAGTTCTTC.

The table lists this clonotype with many counts. The CDR3 nucleotides read TGTGCCAGCAGCTTAGGTGCGGGCAGGGGACGGGGGGACACTGAAGCTTTCTTT. Amino acids: CASSLGAGRGRGDTEAFF. The V and J genes are TRBV7-2 and TRBJ1-1; maybe TRBD1 (6 bases). Germline V gene data show CDR1 as SGHTA and CDR2 as FQGNSA. The germline V and J ends were trimmed by 1 base and 3 bases, with 21 bases remaining between them. The CDR3 extends over 18 amino acids.

In its sample, this clonotype ranks as medium-sized. The J gene is TRBJ2-1, the V gene TRBV7-8, with 8 bases aligning to TRBD2. V lost 5 bases and J lost 8; bases outside the gene matches: 20. The CDR3 contains 18 residues. Germline V CDR1 and CDR2: SGHVS, FQNEAQ. The CDR3 is CASSLTRAGVAGIDEQFF. CDR3 nucleotide sequence: TGTGCCAGCAGCCTCACCCGAGCCGGGGTAGCGGGAATCGATGAGCAGTTCTTC.

The table lists this clonotype with many counts. V and J are TRBV13 and TRBJ2-3, with 8 nucleotides matching TRBD1. Germline trimming cut 1 base from V and 8 bases from J; bases unmatched to any gene: 8. The CDR3 consists of 15 residues. Looked up from germline, CDR1 is PRHDT and CDR2 is FYEKMQ (reference sequence). The CDR3 DNA sequence: TGTGCCAGCAGCTTAGATTTGGCAGGGGGCCGTACGCAGTATTTT. Amino acids: CASSLDLAGGRTQYF.

This clonotype was seen ten or more times. The rearrangement links TRBV19 to TRBJ1-2; D gene unclear. V lost 1 base to trimming and J lost 0 bases, with 9 bases between them. The CDR3 loop spans 15 amino acids. Per the germline V gene, CDR1 is LNHDA and CDR2 is SQIVND (reference sequence). This CDR3 reads CASSIVPPTNYGYTF. The CDR3 DNA reads as TGTGCCAGTAGTATAGTGCCTCCGACTAACTATGGCTACACCTTC. Supplemented by reference TRBV19 and TRBJ1-2, the full variable domain reads DGGITQSPKYLFRKEGQNVTLSCEQNLNHDAMYWYRQDPGQGLRLIYYSQIVNDFQKGDIAEGYSVSREKKESFPLTVTSAQKNPTAFYLCASSIVPPTNYGYTFGSGTRLTVV.

This clonotype has a count of ten or more. The rearrangement links TRBV20-1 to TRBJ1-2; a weak D match, TRBD1 (5 bases). V was pared by 5 bases and J by 0 bases, with 16 bases between. CDR3 length equals 15 residues. CDR1 and CDR2 from the germline V gene are DFQATT and SNEGSKA (reference sequence). The CDR3 coding sequence is TGCAGTGCTCAACAGACAGATTTAGCTAACTATGGCTACACCTTC. Translated: CSAQQTDLANYGYTF.

This clonotype was detected many times. V is TRBV2 and J is TRBJ2-4; TRBD1 aligns across 10 bases. This CDR3 region has 15 residues. Germline CDR1 reads SNHLY; CDR2 reads FYNNEI. J gave up 5 bases and V 5 bases, and 6 bases lay outside the gene matches. CDR3 nucleotides: TGTGCCAGCAGTCCGGACAGGGGGGCCCAAAACATTCAGTACTTC. Translated, it gives CASSPDRGAQNIQYF.

This clonotype was seen many times. The chain recombines TRBV28 with TRBJ1-6, with D unresolved. Germline loops: CDR1 MDHEN, CDR2 SYDVKM. Trimming pared 5 bases from V and 6 bases from J, leaving 5 bases between. CDR3 length: 12 residues. CDR3 coding DNA: TGTGCCAGCAGTGTGGGTAATTCACCCCTCCACTTT. Translating it yields CASSVGNSPLHF.

Many counts were recorded for this clonotype. The genes are TRBV11-2 and TRBJ2-7; no firm D call. This CDR3 has 15 amino acids. V gave up 1 base and J gave up 0 bases, with 10 bases separating them. Germline CDR1 reads SGHAT; CDR2 reads FQNNGV. The chain's CDR3 is CASSLAGSSSYEQYF. CDR3 nucleotide sequence: TGTGCCAGCAGCTTAGCCGGCAGTAGCTCCTACGAGCAGTACTTC.

This clonotype appeared many times. This chain connects TRBV27 to TRBJ1-1, with 8 bases fitting TRBD1. The CDR3 consists of 15 residues. The germline V gene encodes CDR1 MNHEY and CDR2 SMNVEV (reference sequence). The V gene end was trimmed by 6 bases and the J gene end by 7 bases; junction bases not matched to a gene: 13. The CDR3 sequence is CASRPDRDGLIEAFF. CDR3 coding DNA: TGTGCCAGCAGACCGGACAGGGATGGACTTATTGAAGCTTTCTTT.

The chain carries TRBV6-2 or TRBV6-3 and TRBJ2-1; 8 bases are a match to TRBD2. Germline V CDR1 and CDR2: MNHEY, SVGEGT. The J segment lost 6 bases and the V segment lost 0 bases, leaving 7 bases of the junction unmatched. There are 16 residues in the CDR3. This CDR3 reads CASSYSGLGIINEQFF. CDR3 coding DNA: TGTGCCAGCAGTTACTCGGGACTAGGAATTATCAATGAGCAGTTCTTC.

In this sample, this clonotype turned up many times. The genes are TRBV6-6 and TRBJ2-2, with TRBD2 identical over 9 bases. Germline values: CDR1 MNHNY, CDR2 SVGAGI (reference sequence). With 6 bases clipped from V and 6 bases from J, the junction kept 11 bases outside the gene matches. This CDR3 has 16 residues. DNA of the CDR3: TGTGCCAGCAGCTCCATGGGCGGGAGGGCCCCCGGGGAGCTGTTTTTT. As protein: CASSSMGGRAPGELFF.

This clonotype was found many times. The rearrangement uses TRBV18 and TRBJ1-1, with D maybe TRBD1 (6 bases). The CDR3 extends over 13 amino acids. Germline V gives CDR1 KGHSH, CDR2 LQKENI. Trimming took off 4 bases at V and 5 bases at J, with 11 bases between the two ends. The CDR3 DNA reads TGTGCCAGCTCACGGCAGGGGAGGACTGAAGCTTTCTTT. Translated: CASSRQGRTEAFF.

The table lists this clonotype with many counts. The V call is TRBV2, the J call TRBJ2-1, with TRBD2 matching over 12 bases. V gave up 8 bases and J gave up 0 bases; unmatched junction bases: 5. The CDR3 is made up of 16 amino acids. Looked up from germline, CDR1 is SNHLY and CDR2 is FYNNEI. As DNA, the CDR3 is TGTGCCAGCGGGACTAGCGGGTTTAGCTCCTACAATGAGCAGTTCTTC. Translating it yields CASGTSGFSSYNEQFF.